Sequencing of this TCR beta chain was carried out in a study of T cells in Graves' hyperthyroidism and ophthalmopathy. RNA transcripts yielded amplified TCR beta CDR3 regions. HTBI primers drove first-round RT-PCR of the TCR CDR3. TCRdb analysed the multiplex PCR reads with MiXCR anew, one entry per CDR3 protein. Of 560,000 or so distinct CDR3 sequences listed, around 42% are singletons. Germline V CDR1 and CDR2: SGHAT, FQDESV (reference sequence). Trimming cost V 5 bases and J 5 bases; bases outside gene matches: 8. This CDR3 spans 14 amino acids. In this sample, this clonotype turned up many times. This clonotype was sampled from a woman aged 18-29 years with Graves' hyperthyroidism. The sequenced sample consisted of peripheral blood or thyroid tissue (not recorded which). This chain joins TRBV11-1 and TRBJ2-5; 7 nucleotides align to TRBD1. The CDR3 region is CASSDRELAETQYF. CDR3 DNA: TGTGCCAGCAGCGACAGGGAACTTGCGGAGACCCAGTACTTC.